The following is a T cell receptor beta chain sequence with its context. The sample originates from a study of PD-1 blockade in mismatch repair-deficient tumors. The V gene end was trimmed by 1 base and the J gene end by 3 bases; junction bases not matched to a gene: 7. The CDR3 is made up of 16 amino acids. The germline gives CDR1 KGHSH, CDR2 LQKENI. Assay: immunoSEQ multiplex PCR; the TCRdb copy retains only in-frame clones and omits some. The data hold about 110,000 clones, with about 83% observed a single time. Here the sequenced sample was peripheral blood, taken about 60 weeks after starting pembrolizumab. The source is an adult with mismatch repair-deficient cancer. The gene calls are TRBV18 and TRBJ2-7; 9 nucleotides line up with TRBD1. The CDR3 coding sequence is TGTGCCAGCTCACCACTACAGGGGGCTGATTTCTACGAGCAGTACTTC. It encodes CASSPLQGADFYEQYF.